This T cell receptor (beta chain) was recovered during a study of neoadjuvant anti-PD-1 for oral cavity cancer. The patients had HPV-negative, locally advanced oral cavity squamous cell carcinoma. This CDR3 has 15 amino acids. Germline values: CDR1 MNHNY, CDR2 SVGAGI (reference sequence). Between the trimmed V and J ends, which lost 7 bases and 6 bases, there was a span of 18 bases. Clones were read by immunoSEQ multiplex PCR, and TCRdb kept only the in-frame ones, dropping some. This repertoire shows 13,000 to 15,000 clones, over 55% found once; its top ten account for approximately 3.3%. The chain combines TRBV6-6 with TRBJ2-2; maybe TRBD2 (7 bases). Sample: PBMCs, taken before nivolumab (anti-PD-1) treatment. This sequence originates from a person between 40 and 80 years old with oral cavity squamous cell carcinoma. CDR3 DNA sequence: TGTGCCAGCAAAAAGGGGGGGTTTCGTCCCGGGGAGCTGTTTTTT. Translation gives CASKKGGFRPGELFF.